This record looks at one T cell receptor (beta chain) sequence and its context. The records omit this donor's CMV serostatus. The PCR ran on 60 Vbeta and 13 Jbeta primers. Libraries were prepared by immunoSEQ multiplex PCR; TCRdb keeps only in-frame clonotypes and omits some of them. The sample contains more than 130,000 clones, about three quarters of which appear only once. The length of the CDR3 is 15 residues. Germline V lookup: CDR1 MNHEY, CDR2 SMNVEV (reference sequence). The J segment lost 3 bases and the V segment lost 5 bases, leaving 9 bases of the junction unmatched. This entry belongs to a study of cytomegalovirus exposure and HLA in healthy donors.

The chain joins TRBV27 to TRBJ2-7, with TRBD1 matching over 8 bases. The source of this sequence is a human donor in good health. Sequencing used PBMCs. The CDR3 bases are TGTGCCAGCAGTCCACCCCGACAGGGGCACTACGAGCAGTACTTC. Residues: CASSPPRQGHYEQYF.